The 13 T cell receptor beta chains in this list originate from one sample, sequenced in a study of OX40 agonist ivuxolimab in advanced cancers. Libraries were prepared by immunoSEQ multiplex PCR; TCRdb keeps only in-frame clonotypes and omits some of them. The profile shows fewer than 65,000 clones, approximately 93% of them singletons. The starting material was CD4+ or CD8+ T cells sorted from blood, obtained in a trial of the OX40 agonist ivuxolimab. The source is an adult with an advanced solid tumor such as melanoma, head and neck, liver or kidney cancer.

The chain recombines TRBV7-9 with TRBJ2-1; 8 nucleotides match TRBD2. There are 14 residues in the CDR3. CDR1 and CDR2 (germline): SEHNR, FQNEAQ (reference sequence). With V trimmed by 1 base and J by 5 bases, 1 base remained unmatched. The CDR3 is CASSLVAGNNEQFF. Written as DNA, the CDR3 is TGTGCCAGCAGCTTAGTAGCGGGGAACAATGAGCAGTTCTTC.

A note on this clone: The same CDR3 can be traced to other DNA sequences in this sample. The V and J genes are TRBV4-1 and TRBJ1-1; 9 bases fit TRBD1. J gave up 5 bases and V 1 base, and 2 bases lay outside the gene matches. This CDR3 contains 14 residues. Germline V CDR1 and CDR2: MGHRA, YSYEKL. CDR3 bases: TGCGCCAGCAGCCAAGGACAGGGGGGTACTGAAGCTTTCTTT. The encoded protein is CASSQGQGGTEAFF.

J is TRBJ1-1 and V is TRBV9; D is unresolved. Trimming removed 3 bases from V and 0 bases from J, with 9 bases in between. The CDR3 consists of 14 residues. The germline V gene has CDR1 SGDLS and CDR2 YYNGEE. DNA of the CDR3: TGTGCCAGCAGCGACGACGCGGTGAACACTGAAGCTTTCTTT. This encodes CASSDDAVNTEAFF.

V is TRBV19 and J is TRBJ2-7; TRBD1 agrees at 10 bases. Germline assignment: CDR1 LNHDA and CDR2 SQIVND (reference sequence). The V and J ends lost 6 bases and 5 bases, in that order; junction bases with no gene match: 4. There are 13 residues in the CDR3. Here the CDR3 DNA reads TGTGCCAGTAGAGGACAGGGGGGGGACGAGCAGTACTTC. It specifies CASRGQGGDEQYF.

V gene TRBV4-1 combines with J gene TRBJ1-1; D gene uncertain. Germline CDR1 reads MGHRA; CDR2 reads YSYEKL. The CDR3 has 16 residues. The V gene lost 1 base and the J gene lost 1 base, with 13 bases spanning the gap. CDR3 DNA: TGCGCCAGCAGCCAAGCTCTCTGGAGGTCGAACACTGAAGCTTTCTTT. Translated: CASSQALWRSNTEAFF.

The J gene is TRBJ1-1, the V gene TRBV4-1; D is undetermined. The V gene's germline CDR1 is MGHRA and CDR2 YSYEKL. The CDR3 consists of 12 residues. V was cut by 4 bases and J by 4 bases, with 7 bases left in between. The DNA for the CDR3 is TGCGCCAGCAGCCGTCACAGCACTGAAGCTTTCTTT. As protein: CASSRHSTEAFF.

The chain has TRBV5-4 and TRBJ2-7; D uncertain. The CDR3 has 13 residues. V was shortened by 0 bases and J by 3 bases, with 7 bases between the two germline ends. Germline-derived CDR1 and CDR2 are SGHNT and YYREEE (reference sequence). DNA for the CDR3: TGTGCCAGCAGCTTGGGTGGAAACTACGAGCAGTACTTC. Encoded protein: CASSLGGNYEQYF.

The chain links TRBV13 to TRBJ1-3, with no clear D. The CDR3 loop spans 16 amino acids. Germline CDR1 reads PRHDT; CDR2 reads FYEKMQ (reference sequence). V was cut by 1 base and J by 4 bases, with 14 bases left in between. CDR3 DNA: TGTGCCAGCAGCTTAGCCCCAGTCAGCCTCGGAAACACCATATATTTT. Amino acid sequence: CASSLAPVSLGNTIYF.

This chain uses TRBV2 with TRBJ1-5; 9 nucleotides align to TRBD1. After removal of 1 base from V and 0 bases from J, the junction contained 7 bases not matched to a gene. The CDR3 length is 18 residues. Germline assignment: CDR1 SNHLY and CDR2 FYNNEI. CDR3 sequence (DNA): TGTGCCAGCAGTGAAGGGGACAGGGATGTTTATAGCAATCAGCCCCAGCATTTT. This encodes CASSEGDRDVYSNQPQHF.

The chain carries TRBV7-9 and TRBJ1-1, with D perhaps matching TRBD1 (6 bases). The CDR3 covers 14 residues. Between the trimmed V and J ends, which lost 3 bases and 13 bases, there was a span of 21 bases. Germline V lookup: CDR1 SEHNR, CDR2 FQNEAQ (reference sequence). CDR3 in amino acids: CASSLATGGAMVFF. The CDR3 DNA follows: TGTGCCAGCAGCTTGGCCACCGGGGGGGCGATGGTTTTCTTT.

The J gene is TRBJ1-3, the V gene TRBV9; 9 bases align to TRBD1. This CDR3 contains 16 residues. The germline V gene encodes CDR1 SGDLS and CDR2 YYNGEE. The J segment lost 0 bases and the V segment lost 2 bases, leaving 3 bases of the junction unmatched. The CDR3 DNA sequence: TGTGCCAGCAGCGTTGGACAGGGGTACTCTGGAAACACCATATATTTT. It specifies CASSVGQGYSGNTIYF.

This sequence joins TRBV18 and TRBJ2-5; no reliable D call. CDR3 size: 11 residues. In germline, CDR1 is KGHSH, CDR2 LQKENI. V dropped 1 base and J dropped 3 bases, with 0 bases sitting between them. CDR3: CASSPQETQYF. The DNA of the CDR3 is TGTGCCAGCTCACCACAAGAGACCCAGTACTTC. The variable domain in full, with the rest retrieved from reference TRBV18 and TRBJ2-5, is NAGVMQNPRHLVRRRGQEARLRCSPMKGHSHVYWYRQLPEEGLKFMVYLQKENIIDESGMPKERFSAEFPKEGPSILRIQQVVRGDSAAYFCASSPQETQYFGPGTRLLVL.

The J gene is TRBJ1-2, the V gene TRBV7-9, with no clear D. V shed 5 bases and J shed 8 bases, with 9 bases lying between them. The CDR3 length is 11 residues. Per germline, CDR1 SEHNR and CDR2 FQNEAQ (reference sequence). In DNA, the CDR3 is TGTGCCAGCAGCCCGGCGGGGGGCTACACCTTC. The encoded protein is CASSPAGGYTF. Full variable domain (rest looked up from reference TRBV7-9 and TRBJ1-2): DTGVSQNPRHKITKRGQNVTFRCDPISEHNRLYWYRQTLGQGPEFLTYFQNEAQLEKSRLLSDRFSAERPKGSFSTLEIQRTEQGDSAMYLCASSPAGGYTFGSGTRLTVV.